The sequence of this T cell receptor (beta chain) was determined in a study of control samples from healthy donors and cancer patients. The repertoire was sequenced with immunoSEQ multiplex PCR; TCRdb's copy has only in-frame clones and lacks some. The sample lists 70,000 to 100,000 clones, 85% to 90% occurring once. The CDR3 spans 12 residues. Germline assignment: CDR1 SEHNR and CDR2 FQNEAQ (reference sequence). With 11 bases removed from V and 1 base from J, the gap between germline ends came to 11 bases. The chain has TRBV7-9 and TRBJ1-1, with D perhaps matching TRBD1 (5 bases). Sample: blood. This clonotype was obtained from a woman between 55 and 75 years old in good health. The CDR3 nucleotides read TGTGCCGCAGGGAGGGCGAACACTGAAGCTTTCTTT. Its translation is CAAGRANTEAFF.